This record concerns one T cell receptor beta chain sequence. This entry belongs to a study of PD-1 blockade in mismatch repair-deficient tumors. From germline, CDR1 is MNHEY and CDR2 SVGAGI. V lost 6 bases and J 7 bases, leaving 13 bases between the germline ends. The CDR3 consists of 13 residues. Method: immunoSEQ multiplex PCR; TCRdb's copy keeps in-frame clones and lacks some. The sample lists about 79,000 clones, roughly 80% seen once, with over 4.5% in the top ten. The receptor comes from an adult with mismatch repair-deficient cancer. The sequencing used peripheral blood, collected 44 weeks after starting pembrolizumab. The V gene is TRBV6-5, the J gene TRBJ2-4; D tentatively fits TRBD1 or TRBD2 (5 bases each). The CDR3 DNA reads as TGTGCCAGCAGCCTCTTGAGGGGTAACATTCAGTACTTC. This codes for CASSLLRGNIQYF.